This T cell receptor beta chain was sequenced for a study of blood T cell repertoires in COVID-19. Study details: Whether acute or convalescent, the COVID-19 samples came from the United States, Italy and Spain. Sources were T cells, B-cell-depleted T cells, or PBMCs; the material itself was cDNA or gDNA.

In the original analysis: Scientists estimated how many nucleated cells there were by amplifying reference gene primers. This table comes from immunoSEQ multiplex PCR, and its TCRdb copy is limited to in-frame clones, with some not included. The V and J calls and clone size are taken from that table; D and trimming were inferred from the DNA. The data contain some 83,000 clones, 72% of them singletons. The V and J ends lost 9 bases and 3 bases, in that order; junction bases with no gene match: 4. This CDR3 has 13 residues. Looked up from germline, CDR1 is KGHDR and CDR2 is SFDVKD. Sequencing used peripheral blood. The chain is built from TRBV24-1 and TRBJ2-3; TRBD2 aligns across 8 bases. The TCR sequence derives from a woman of 80 years or more with acute or convalescent COVID-19. CDR3 loop: CATGQRGTDTQYF. DNA for the CDR3: TGTGCCACCGGGCAGCGGGGGACAGATACGCAGTATTTT.